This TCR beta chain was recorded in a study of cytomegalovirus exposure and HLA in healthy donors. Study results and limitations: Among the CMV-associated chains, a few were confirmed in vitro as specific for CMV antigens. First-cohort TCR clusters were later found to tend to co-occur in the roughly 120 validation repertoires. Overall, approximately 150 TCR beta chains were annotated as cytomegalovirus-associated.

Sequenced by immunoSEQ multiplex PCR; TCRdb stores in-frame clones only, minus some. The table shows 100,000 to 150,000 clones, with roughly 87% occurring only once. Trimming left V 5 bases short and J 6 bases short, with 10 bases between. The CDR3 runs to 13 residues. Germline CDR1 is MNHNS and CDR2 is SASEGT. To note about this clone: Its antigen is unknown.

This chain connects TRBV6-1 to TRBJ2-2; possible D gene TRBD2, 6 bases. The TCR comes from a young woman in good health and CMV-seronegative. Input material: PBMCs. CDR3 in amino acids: CASSILASGELFF. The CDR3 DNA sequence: TGTGCCAGCAGTATTCTAGCGTCCGGGGAGCTGTTTTTT.